This T cell receptor (beta chain) came from a study of blood T cell repertoires in COVID-19. Clones were sequenced by immunoSEQ multiplex PCR, and TCRdb holds only the in-frame ones, with some missing. The sample carries hundreds of thousands of clones, 88% recorded once. This CDR3 is built from 15 residues. Trimming cost V 1 base and J 6 bases; bases outside gene matches: 8. Per germline, CDR1 SNHLY and CDR2 FYNNEI. Sequencing used peripheral blood. The V and J genes are TRBV2 and TRBJ1-1, with TRBD1 matching over 7 bases. The clonotype was recovered from a woman in her forties or fifties with COVID-19, enrolled during active disease. In nucleotides, the CDR3 is TGTGCCAGCAGTGAAGGCACGCAGGGGGGCTCTGAAGCTTTCTTT. It yields the protein CASSEGTQGGSEAFF.